Listed here are 24 T cell receptor beta chains from one sample, sequenced in a study of T cell repertoires in cytomegalovirus infection (dated by TCRdb to about 2019). Their antigens are not known. Sequencer: Illumina HiSeq 1500. Using fastp at Q25 and MiXCR, TCRdb reprocessed the public reads and kept productive beta chains. Records with the same CDR3 protein are collapsed into one entry carrying the most frequent genes and DNA. For this sample there are 550,000 to 850,000 distinct CDR3 sequences; approximately 33% appear just once. The top ten clonotypes cover around a sixth of the sample. The intended sense of this specimen's treatment or condition label: in vitro stimulation with specific CMV peptide epitopes to enrich CMV-specific T cells. Sample: cultured PBMCs, taken from culture after CMV antigen stimulation. Source of these receptors: a human donor in good health (CMV status not recorded). Some clones in this sample may be carry-over from other donors' samples.

This clonotype was recorded a few times. The rearrangement joins TRBV12-3 or TRBV12-4 to TRBJ2-7; 11 bases agree with TRBD1. V was pared by 5 bases and J by 5 bases, with 5 bases of the junction left unmatched. CDR3 size: 14 residues. The DNA for the CDR3 is TGTGCCAGCAGTCCCCGGACAGGGGGCGACGAGCAGTACTTC. Translating it yields CASSPRTGGDEQYF.

This chain connects TRBV5-6 to TRBJ2-1; D call uncertain. Germline V gene lookup returns CDR1 SGHDT and CDR2 YYEEEE. The CDR3 runs 14 residues. Trimming removed 2 bases at V and 5 bases at J, with 11 bases between. The CDR3 loop is CASSLILLDNEQFF. The DNA of the CDR3 is TGTGCCAGCAGCTTAATCCTTCTAGACAATGAGCAGTTCTTC.

The table lists this clonotype with a few counts. The chain links TRBV7-6 to TRBJ2-2; D assignment may be TRBD1 or TRBD2 (5 bases each). The germline V gene has CDR1 SGHVS and CDR2 FNYEAQ. This CDR3 is built from 15 residues. V lost 2 bases to trimming and J lost 6 bases, with 13 bases between them. CDR3 residues: CASSLKEGMAGELFF. DNA for the CDR3: TGTGCCAGCAGCTTAAAAGAGGGGATGGCCGGGGAGCTGTTTTTT.

This clonotype was counted ten times or more. This chain links TRBV24-1 with TRBJ2-1, with D possibly matching TRBD2 (5 bases). The CDR3 is 12 amino acids. V lost 5 bases to trimming and J lost 5 bases, with 6 bases between them. Germline V lookup: CDR1 KGHDR, CDR2 SFDVKD. The CDR3 bases are TGTGCCACCAGTGTGGGAGACAATGAGCAGTTCTTC. This sequence encodes CATSVGDNEQFF.

This chain connects TRBV19 to TRBJ1-1; tentative D call: TRBD1 (5 bases). This CDR3 is built from 15 residues. The V gene's germline CDR1 is LNHDA and CDR2 SQIVND (reference sequence). V was pared by 5 bases and J by 1 base, with 14 bases between. CDR3: CASSRGGVANTEAFF. As DNA, the CDR3 is TGTGCCAGTAGTCGGGGGGGTGTCGCGAACACTGAAGCTTTCTTT.

This clonotype was picked up a small number of times. V gene TRBV12-3 or TRBV12-4 combines with J gene TRBJ2-1; 9 nucleotides line up with TRBD2. The CDR3 totals 15 residues. The V gene end was trimmed by 6 bases and the J gene end by 5 bases; junction bases not matched to a gene: 8. CDR3 protein: CASSPTGLANNEQFF. The CDR3 DNA reads TGTGCCAGCAGCCCAACCGGACTAGCGAACAATGAGCAGTTCTTC.

The chain has TRBV7-2 and TRBJ2-1; D is unresolved. The CDR3 contains 13 residues. V was shortened by 1 base and J by 3 bases, with 4 bases between the two germline ends. The germline V gene encodes CDR1 SGHTA and CDR2 FQGNSA. CDR3 DNA: TGTGCCAGCAGCTTAGGTCACTACAATGAGCAGTTCTTC. Protein product: CASSLGHYNEQFF.

This clonotype was seen a handful of times. The V gene is TRBV6-2 or TRBV6-3, the J gene TRBJ2-4; D is unresolved. Germline V gives CDR1 MNHEY, CDR2 SVGEGT. This CDR3 is 18 amino acids long. Trimming stripped 6 bases from V and 2 bases from J, with 23 bases between. The CDR3 reads CASSLQTRKLLSKNIQYF. The CDR3 DNA follows: TGTGCCAGCAGCCTCCAGACAAGGAAACTTCTTTCCAAAAACATTCAGTACTTC.

This clonotype was detected a few times. The chain combines TRBV6-5 with TRBJ1-4, with D perhaps TRBD1 (5 bases). This CDR3 contains 16 residues. Germline V gives CDR1 MNHEY, CDR2 SVGAGI. V lost 0 bases to trimming and J lost 7 bases, with 15 bases between them. The CDR3 sequence is CASSYSIGADFEKLFF. CDR3 DNA sequence: TGTGCCAGCAGTTACTCGATAGGGGCAGATTTTGAAAAACTGTTTTTT.

This clonotype came up a few times. The chain employs TRBV7-2 and TRBJ2-3, with unresolved D. The CDR3 extends over 13 amino acids. Germline assignment: CDR1 SGHTA and CDR2 FQGNSA. Trimming left V 5 bases short and J 1 base short, with 7 bases between. This CDR3 is CASSTRRTDTQYF. CDR3 coding DNA: TGTGCCAGCAGCACCCGCCGCACAGATACGCAGTATTTT.

The CDR3 nucleotides are TGCAGTCCCGTGGGACTAGCGGGACCCCAAAGCTCCTACAATGAGCAGTTCTTC. Its protein is CSPVGLAGPQSSYNEQFF. The chain links TRBV20-1 to TRBJ2-1; 13 bases are a match to TRBD2. With V trimmed by 8 bases and J by 0 bases, 13 bases remained unmatched. Germline values: CDR1 DFQATT, CDR2 SNEGSKA (reference sequence). This CDR3 region has 18 residues.

This chain connects TRBV29-1 to TRBJ2-5; D is possibly TRBD1 (5 bases). The CDR3 totals 13 residues. Germline loops: CDR1 SQVTM, CDR2 ANQGSEA. Trimming took off 7 bases at V and 5 bases at J, with 17 bases between the two ends. The DNA of the CDR3 is TGCAGCGCCCGACGGCAGGGATTCGAGACCCAGTACTTC. Its translation: CSARRQGFETQYF.

This clonotype has at least ten counts. The chain joins TRBV7-9 to TRBJ2-5; TRBD2 might be the D (5 bases). Deletions cut 1 base from V and 5 bases from J, with 11 bases between. The germline gives CDR1 SEHNR, CDR2 FQNEAQ (reference sequence). The length of the CDR3 is 14 residues. DNA for the CDR3: TGTGCCAGCAGCTTAGTTAGCGCCGCGGAGACCCAGTACTTC. It encodes CASSLVSAAETQYF.

V is TRBV6-8 and J is TRBJ1-3; D uncertain. Trimming stripped 5 bases from V and 0 bases from J, with 14 bases between. The germline V gene encodes CDR1 MNHGY and CDR2 SAAAGT. This CDR3 has 16 amino acids. The CDR3, as DNA: TGTGCCAGCAGTCGATGGACCGGGAGCTCTGGAAACACCATATATTTT. Translation gives CASSRWTGSSGNTIYF.

This clonotype was counted a few times. In DNA, the CDR3 is TGCGCCAGCAGCCAAGATATGTCCAGGGGGCATGGCTACACCTTC. It translates to CASSQDMSRGHGYTF. The J gene is TRBJ1-2, the V gene TRBV4-1; 8 bases fit TRBD1. This CDR3 comprises 15 residues. Trimming removed 0 bases from V and 6 bases from J; junction bases left unmatched: 6. Germline loops: CDR1 MGHRA, CDR2 YSYEKL.

V usage is TRBV6-1 and J usage is TRBJ1-4, with D hard to call. V was clipped by 1 base and J by 4 bases, with 10 bases between them. The CDR3 extends over 15 amino acids. Germline lookup yields CDR1 MNHNS and CDR2 SASEGT. The CDR3 nucleotides read TGTGCCAGCAGTGAAGTAATGACGGATAATGAAAAACTGTTTTTT. Translation: CASSEVMTDNEKLFF.

The chain combines TRBV24-1 with TRBJ2-3, with D perhaps matching TRBD1 or TRBD2 (5 bases each). The CDR3 spans 16 residues. Germline CDR1 and CDR2: KGHDR and SFDVKD. The V gene lost 3 bases and the J gene lost 0 bases, with 12 bases spanning the gap. The CDR3 DNA is TGTGCCACCAGTGATCCTGGGACCGACAGCACAGATACGCAGTATTTT. Translation gives CATSDPGTDSTDTQYF.

This clonotype was seen at least ten times. V gene TRBV6-1 combines with J gene TRBJ1-5; D is unresolved. Trimming cost V 5 bases and J 6 bases, with 14 bases left between them. This CDR3 has 14 amino acids. CDR1 and CDR2 from the germline V gene are MNHNS and SASEGT. The CDR3 reads CASSLRGLGQPQHF. CDR3 DNA: TGTGCCAGCAGTTTGAGAGGGCTCGGTCAGCCCCAGCATTTT.

V usage is TRBV7-9 and J usage is TRBJ2-1; possibly TRBD1 or TRBD2 for D (6 bases each). The CDR3 covers 14 residues. CDR1 is SEHNR, CDR2 FQNEAQ, per germline (reference sequence). V was clipped by 1 base and J by 9 bases, with 13 bases between them. The CDR3 spells CASSLVYGGGEQFF. The CDR3 nucleotides are TGTGCCAGCAGCTTAGTCTACGGAGGGGGTGAGCAGTTCTTC.

This clonotype was counted many times. This chain uses TRBV7-8 with TRBJ2-3; weak D call: TRBD1 (7 bases). The CDR3 extends over 16 amino acids. The germline V gene encodes CDR1 SGHVS and CDR2 FQNEAQ. Trimming removed 5 bases from V and 1 base from J, with 16 bases in between. Here the CDR3 reads CASSAQGDLGTDTQYF. The CDR3 nucleotides read TGTGCCAGCAGCGCGCAGGGGGACTTAGGCACAGATACGCAGTATTTT.

This clonotype has a handful of counts. V is TRBV6-2 or TRBV6-3 and J is TRBJ2-2; 12 bases match TRBD2. Germline V gives CDR1 MNHEY, CDR2 SVGEGT. The ends lost 6 bases at V and 6 bases at J; junction bases unmatched: 2. The CDR3 loop spans 14 amino acids. CDR3 in amino acids: CASRGLAGPGELFF. CDR3 in DNA: TGTGCCAGCAGGGGACTAGCGGGCCCCGGGGAGCTGTTTTTT.

This clonotype has only a few counts. The chain recombines TRBV4-2 with TRBJ1-2, with D possibly being TRBD1 (5 bases). From germline, CDR1 is LGHNA and CDR2 YNFKEQ. There are 13 residues in the CDR3. Trimming removed 0 bases from V and 6 bases from J, with 8 bases in between. CDR3 DNA: TGTGCCAGCAGCCAAGAGCCAGGGAATGGCTACACCTTC. It specifies CASSQEPGNGYTF.

In this sample, this clonotype turned up a few times. The chain recombines TRBV7-9 with TRBJ2-7, with a tentative D call TRBD1 (7 bases). The CDR3 is 18 amino acids. Per germline, CDR1 SEHNR and CDR2 FQNEAQ (reference sequence). The V end lost 5 bases, the J end lost 2 bases, and 25 bases lay between the germline ends. As DNA, the CDR3 is TGTGCCAGCAGCGGCAGGGGGGTAGGGCAGGGGACTCCCTACGAGCAGTACTTC. This encodes CASSGRGVGQGTPYEQYF.

This clonotype has a count of ten or more. The CDR3 DNA reads as TGTGCCAGCAGACCCCGACCATACACCCAAGAGACCCAGTACTTC. This sequence encodes CASRPRPYTQETQYF. This chain uses TRBV7-2 with TRBJ2-5; no clear D. Trimming removed 6 bases at V and 1 base at J, with 15 bases between. CDR3 size: 15 residues. In germline, CDR1 is SGHTA, CDR2 FQGNSA.